Sequencing of this T cell receptor beta chain was carried out in a study of blood T cell repertoires in COVID-19. Study-level information: Specimens from acute and convalescent COVID-19 originated in the United States, Italy and Spain. From T cells, B-cell-depleted T cells, or PBMCs came the material, which was cDNA or gDNA.

The authors' processing: Reference gene primer amplification gave nucleated cell count estimates. This table comes from immunoSEQ multiplex PCR, and its TCRdb copy is limited to in-frame clones, with some not included. That table gives V, J and clone size, and the DNA gave D and trimming. The sample lists approximately 670,000 clones, 75% to 90% occurring once. Sequencing used peripheral blood. This receptor was identified in a woman aged 18-29 years with acute or convalescent COVID-19.

CDR3 sequence reads: CASSLVGGDLGGYTF. In DNA form, the CDR3 reads TGTGCCAGCAGCTTAGTCGGGGGGGATCTCGGTGGCTACACCTTC. The genes are TRBV7-8 and TRBJ1-2, with D perhaps matching TRBD1 (5 bases). Germline V gene data show CDR1 as SGHVS and CDR2 as FQNEAQ. Trimming took 1 base from V and 7 from J, leaving 16 bases between them. This CDR3 spans 15 amino acids.